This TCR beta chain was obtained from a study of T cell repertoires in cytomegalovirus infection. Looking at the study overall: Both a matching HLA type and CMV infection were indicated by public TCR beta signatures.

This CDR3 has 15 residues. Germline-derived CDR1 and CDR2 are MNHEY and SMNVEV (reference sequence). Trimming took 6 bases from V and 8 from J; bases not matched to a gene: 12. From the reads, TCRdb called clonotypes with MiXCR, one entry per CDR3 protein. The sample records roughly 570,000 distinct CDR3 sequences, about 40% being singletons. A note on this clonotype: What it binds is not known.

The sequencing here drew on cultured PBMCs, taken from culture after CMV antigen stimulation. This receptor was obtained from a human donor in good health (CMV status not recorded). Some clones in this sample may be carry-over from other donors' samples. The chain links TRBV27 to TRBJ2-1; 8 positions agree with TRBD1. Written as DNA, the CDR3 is TGTGCCAGCAGCCCGGACAGGGCGAGGGATTATGAGCAGTTCTTC. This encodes CASSPDRARDYEQFF.